There are a few counts of the clone carrying this T cell receptor (beta chain). The data were obtained in a study of response to subunit inactivated influenza vaccine. The V gene's germline CDR1 is SGHDT and CDR2 YYEEEE. V shed 0 bases and J shed 10 bases, with 10 bases lying between them. The CDR3 spans 12 residues. TCRdb passed the RT-PCR reads through MiXCR, listing each CDR3 protein once. This sample has around 570,000 distinct CDR3 sequences, with about 10% found just once. This same sample was also part of a study on T cells expressing NK-cell markers. From that report: In generating TCR beta cDNA, 5'RACE template switching with UMIs was used. What restricted sorting to alpha-beta TCR T cells in several experiments was an anti-gamma-delta TCR antibody. Nothing established the HCMV specificity of expanded NKG2C+ T cell clones.

The chain employs TRBV5-6 and TRBJ2-5, with D unresolved. The sequences come from PBMCs from blood, collected on the day of vaccination. The TCR originated in a man in his fifties who received an inactivated influenza vaccine. This chain's CDR3 is CASSLALEVQYF. The CDR3 DNA is TGTGCCAGCAGCTTGGCCCTTGAGGTCCAGTACTTC.